This T cell receptor (beta chain) appears in the sequencing data of a study of OX40 agonist ivuxolimab in advanced cancers. Peripheral blood came from all dose cohorts at three timepoints. Note on this clone: Its antigen is unidentified.

Study-wide results and caveats: Individuals who were partial responders at 0.1-3.0 mg/kg had clonal expansion that ranked among the lowest.

TCRdb's copy holds only in-frame clones and misses some; the assay was immunoSEQ multiplex PCR. The profile shows about 33,000 clones, 88% of them singletons. CDR1 is KGHSH, CDR2 LQKENI, per germline. This CDR3 is 12 amino acids long. V was pared by 0 bases and J by 4 bases, with 3 bases between. This clonotype was obtained from an adult with an advanced solid tumor such as melanoma, head and neck, liver or kidney cancer. The chain combines TRBV18 with TRBJ2-5; no clear D gene. The source material was CD4+ or CD8+ T cells sorted from blood, sampled in a trial of the OX40 agonist ivuxolimab. The CDR3 DNA sequence: TGTGCCAGCTCACCACCAGCAGAGACCCAGTACTTC. Translation gives CASSPPAETQYF. Complete variable domain (other parts from reference TRBV18 and TRBJ2-5): NAGVMQNPRHLVRRRGQEARLRCSPMKGHSHVYWYRQLPEEGLKFMVYLQKENIIDESGMPKERFSAEFPKEGPSILRIQQVVRGDSAAYFCASSPPAETQYFGPGTRLLVL.